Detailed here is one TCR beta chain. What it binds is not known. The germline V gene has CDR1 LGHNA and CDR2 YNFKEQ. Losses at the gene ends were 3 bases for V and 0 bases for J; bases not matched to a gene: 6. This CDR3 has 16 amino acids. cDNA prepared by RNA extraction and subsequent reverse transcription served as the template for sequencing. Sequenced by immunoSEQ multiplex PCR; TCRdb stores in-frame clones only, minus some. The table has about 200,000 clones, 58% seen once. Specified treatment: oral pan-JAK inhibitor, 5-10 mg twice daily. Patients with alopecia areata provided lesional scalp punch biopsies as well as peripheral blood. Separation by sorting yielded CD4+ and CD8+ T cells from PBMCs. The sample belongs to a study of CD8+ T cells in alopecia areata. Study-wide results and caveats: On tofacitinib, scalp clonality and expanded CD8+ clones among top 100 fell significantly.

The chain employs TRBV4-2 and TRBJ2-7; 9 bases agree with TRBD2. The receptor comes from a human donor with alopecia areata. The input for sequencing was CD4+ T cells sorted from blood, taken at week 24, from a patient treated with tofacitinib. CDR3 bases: TGTGCCAGCAGCCACATCGGGACTAGCACCTCCTACGAGCAGTACTTC. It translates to CASSHIGTSTSYEQYF.